This paragraph covers one TCR beta chain sequence. Its antigen is unidentified. The cDNA had a unique molecular identifier and a template-switch universal primer site. TCRdb reanalysed the 5' RACE reads using MiXCR and keeps one entry per CDR3 protein. The sample lists 1.5 million to 2 million distinct CDR3 sequences, about 32% occurring once. This sample is drawn from a study of identical twins. Between the trimmed V and J ends, which lost 1 base and 7 bases, there was a span of 11 bases. The CDR3 is 13 residues long. The germline gives CDR1 SGHTA, CDR2 FQGNSA. Study findings and constraints: Out-of-frame alpha sequences shared between twins exhibited an excess of low generation probability. Findings depended on cross-sectional statistics rather than tracking the same donors. Cord blood beta clonotypes present at high abundance carried fewer insertions; no such pattern appeared in memory repertoires.

The receptor was derived from a newborn girl in good health. The sample comprised cord blood. The V gene is TRBV7-2, the J gene TRBJ2-7; D is unclear. The CDR3 is CASSLDLVGEQYF. CDR3 DNA sequence: TGTGCCAGCAGCTTAGACCTGGTCGGGGAGCAGTACTTC.